The clone carrying this T cell receptor beta chain was seen repeatedly, ten times or more. Antigen specificity is unknown. Library preparation (for TCRbeta) was performed with unique molecular identifiers. TCRdb re-analysed the PCR reads in MiXCR, keeping a single row per CDR3 protein. The sample lists 120,000 to 150,000 distinct CDR3 sequences, around 8.8% occurring once. The sample comes from a study of T-cell reconstitution after alpha-beta-depleted transplantation in children. The CDR3 is 15 residues long. Germline V gene lookup returns CDR1 MDHEN and CDR2 SYDVKM. The ends were cut back, 7 bases at V and 1 base at J, with 14 bases in the middle. Study-wide findings and caveats: Where some patients showed high TCRbeta diversity at day 60, it came from recipient T cells and thymic progenitors that had survived. Approximately two months post-transplant, alpha-beta T cells reportedly originated from several hundred expanded graft clones.

This TCR was recovered from a female patient aged 2-10 years who had a stem cell transplant for congenital amegakaryocytic thrombocytopenia, so the T cells may come from the graft donor. The rearrangement links TRBV28 to TRBJ2-4; no firm D call. This specimen was PBMCs, mostly from graft donor cells, taken 180 days after TCRalphabeta/CD19-depleted stem cell transplant. The CDR3 DNA follows: TGTGCCAGCACCGTCGCGTCAGGTGCCAAAAACATTCAGTACTTC. It specifies CASTVASGAKNIQYF.